The rows below give T cell receptor beta chains drawn from one sample of a study of cytomegalovirus exposure and HLA in healthy donors. TCRdb's copy holds only in-frame clones and misses some; the assay was immunoSEQ multiplex PCR. The repertoire holds 130,000 to 150,000 clones, with 60% to 85% as singletons. The sequenced sample consisted of PBMCs. These receptors originate from a man between 18 and 35 years old in good health and CMV-seronegative. Both conserved end residues are part of each CDR3. A D gene is named only where the DNA matches it firmly. Not all rows give a size; the values are once, few, many and, for expanded clones, a class.

>NA|TRBV21-1|TRBJ2-7|once
CASSKVFGASEHYEQYF
TGTGCCAGCAGCAAAGTCTTCGGCGCTAGCGAACACTACGAGCAGTACTTC
>TRBD2|TRBV7-9|TRBJ2-5|NA
CASSLSASGGTGYQETQYF
TGTGCCAGCAGCTTATCGGCTAGCGGGGGGACGGGGTACCAAGAGACCCAGTACTTC
>TRBD2|TRBV19|TRBJ2-2|NA
CASSMMPTAGLVSPGELFF
TGTGCCAGTAGTATGATGCCCACAGCGGGACTAGTGTCTCCCGGGGAGCTGTTTTTT
>NA|TRBV4-2|TRBJ2-7|NA
CASSQEFSGNYEQYF
TGTGCCAGCAGCCAAGAGTTTAGCGGAAACTACGAGCAGTACTTC
>NA|TRBV19|TRBJ2-4|once
CASSIFDSLAKNIQYF
TGTGCCAGTAGTATTTTCGACAGCTTAGCCAAAAACATTCAGTACTTC
>TRBD1|TRBV27|TRBJ2-7|NA
CASSPRTGQSSYEQYF
TGTGCCAGCAGTCCCCGGACAGGCCAGAGCTCCTACGAGCAGTACTTC
>NA|TRBV29-1|TRBJ2-2|few
CSVEDRDINTGELFF
TGCAGCGTTGAAGACCGGGACATCAACACCGGGGAGCTGTTTTTT
>NA|TRBV2|TRBJ1-1|NA
CASSVHREAFF
TGTGCCAGCAGTGTGCACAGGGAGGCTTTCTTT
>TRBD1|TRBV28|TRBJ1-1|NA
CASSSRQTGAPSSMNTEAFF
TGTGCCAGCAGTTCTCGACAGACAGGGGCCCCTTCTTCCATGAACACTGAAGCTTTCTTT
>TRBD1|TRBV15|TRBJ1-5|NA
CATSRDRDRVVYQPQHF
TGTGCCACCAGCAGAGATCGGGACAGGGTTGTTTACCAGCCCCAGCATTTT
>NA|TRBV6-5|TRBJ2-1|NA
CASRAGIWEEQFF
TGTGCCAGCAGAGCCGGAATTTGGGAGGAGCAGTTCTTC
>NA|TRBV15|TRBJ2-7|few
CATSRDPRGAYEQYF
TGTGCCACCAGCAGAGATCCCAGGGGAGCCTACGAGCAGTACTTC
>TRBD1|TRBV14|TRBJ2-1|NA
CASSQGPGTGHNEQFF
TGTGCCAGCAGCCAAGGCCCCGGGACAGGCCACAATGAGCAGTTCTTC
>TRBD1|TRBV2|TRBJ1-2|few
CASRSPDRAYGYTF
TGTGCCAGCAGATCCCCGGACAGGGCATATGGCTACACCTTC
>NA|TRBV28|TRBJ1-1|NA
CASRVGNGRTEAFF
TGTGCCAGCAGAGTGGGGAACGGGAGAACTGAAGCTTTCTTT
>NA|TRBV6-5|TRBJ2-5|NA
CASSTRASETQYF
TGTGCCAGCTCGACTAGGGCCTCGGAGACCCAGTACTTC
>NA|TRBV6-5|TRBJ2-3|NA
CASSYSRGSRADTQYF
TGTGCCAGCAGTTACTCCCGGGGTAGTAGGGCAGATACGCAGTATTTT
>NA|TRBV27|TRBJ2-7|NA
CASSLSRSGSYEQYF
TGTGCCAGCAGTTTATCCAGATCAGGATCTTACGAGCAGTACTTC
>TRBD2|TRBV27|TRBJ2-7|NA
CASSPVSGRGSYEQYF
TGTGCCAGCAGTCCCGTAAGCGGGAGGGGTTCCTACGAGCAGTACTTC
>NA|TRBV28|TRBJ2-7|NA
CASLVAGSSYEQYF
TGTGCCAGCCTCGTCGCGGGGAGCTCCTACGAGCAGTACTTC
>NA|TRBV9|TRBJ1-1|NA
CASSVLSNTEAFF
TGTGCCAGCAGCGTACTGAGCAACACTGAAGCTTTCTTT
>NA|TRBV9|TRBJ1-1|NA
CASSVVPGPVTEAFF
TGTGCCAGCAGCGTAGTTCCAGGTCCCGTCACTGAAGCTTTCTTT
>NA|TRBV19|TRBJ1-5|NA
CASSKGSGGAGQPQHF
TGTGCCAGTAGTAAGGGGAGCGGGGGCGCGGGGCAGCCCCAGCATTTT
>TRBD2|TRBV6-5|TRBJ2-1|few
CASSPTGTSRNEQFF
TGTGCCAGCAGCCCGACCGGGACTAGCCGCAATGAGCAGTTCTTC
>NA|TRBV30|TRBJ2-7|NA
CAWSVRQGGEYF
TGTGCCTGGAGTGTAAGACAGGGAGGAGAGTACTTC
>TRBD1|TRBV7-8|TRBJ2-7|NA
CASSFRDRGYEQYF
TGTGCCAGCAGCTTCCGGGACAGGGGCTACGAGCAGTACTTC
>TRBD1|TRBV19|TRBJ2-7|NA
CASRNPGGESSYEQYF
TGTGCCAGTAGGAACCCAGGGGGTGAAAGCTCCTACGAGCAGTACTTC
>NA|TRBV27|TRBJ1-1|NA
CASSHLQGAEAFF
TGTGCCAGCAGTCACCTCCAGGGTGCTGAAGCTTTCTTT
>NA|TRBV10-2|TRBJ2-1|NA
CASSDFSYEQFF
TGCGCCAGCAGTGATTTTTCATATGAGCAGTTCTTC
>TRBD1|TRBV5-3|TRBJ1-2|few
CARSLGGQLSNYGYTF
TGTGCCAGAAGCTTGGGGGGACAGCTGTCTAACTATGGCTACACCTTC
>NA|TRBV5-4|TRBJ2-5|NA
CASSKKEKTQETQYF
TGTGCCAGCAGCAAAAAGGAGAAAACACAAGAGACCCAGTACTTC
>TRBD2|TRBV9|TRBJ2-7|NA
CASSPILAGSVYEQYF
TGTGCCAGCAGCCCAATACTAGCGGGATCCGTCTACGAGCAGTACTTC
>TRBD2|TRBV6-4|TRBJ2-1|few
CASSDSTSGSNEQFF
TGTGCCAGCAGTGACTCGACTAGCGGGAGCAATGAGCAGTTCTTC
>NA|TRBV7-9|TRBJ1-5|NA
CASSPQVNQPQHF
TGTGCCAGCAGCCCGCAGGTAAATCAGCCCCAGCATTTT
>TRBD1|TRBV13|TRBJ2-5|NA
CASRTGQHLQETQYF
TGTGCCAGCAGGACAGGGCAACACCTCCAAGAGACCCAGTACTTC
>NA|TRBV12-1|TRBJ1-2|NA
CASRAHLCPGGAGYTF
TGTGCCAGCAGAGCCCACCTTTGTCCAGGTGGTGCTGGCTACACCTTC
>TRBD1|TRBV6-5|TRBJ2-1|NA
CASSYSYRTGSNEQFF
TGTGCCAGCAGTTACTCCTACAGGACAGGAAGCAATGAGCAGTTCTTC
>TRBD1|TRBV2|TRBJ2-1|NA
CASSPGTGGWSSYNEQFF
TGTGCCAGCAGCCCCGGGACAGGGGGCTGGAGCTCCTACAATGAGCAGTTCTTC
>TRBD1|TRBV6-5|TRBJ2-5|NA
CASSDRGVQETQYF
TGTGCCAGCAGCGACAGGGGGGTCCAAGAGACCCAGTACTTC
>NA|TRBV6-5|TRBJ2-7|NA
CASSYVVSSYEQYF
TGTGCCAGCAGTTATGTGGTGAGCTCCTACGAGCAGTACTTC
>TRBD2|TRBV7-2|TRBJ2-1|NA
CASSLRGRAQNEQFF
TGTGCCAGCAGCTTACGCGGGAGGGCCCAAAATGAGCAGTTCTTC
>NA|TRBV10-2|TRBJ2-7|once
CASREIGLVYEQYF
TGCGCCAGCAGGGAGATAGGACTTGTATACGAGCAGTACTTC
>NA|TRBV7-2|TRBJ2-1|NA
CASSLVGAPLLYNEQFF
TGTGCCAGCAGCTTAGTGGGGGCACCGCTACTCTACAATGAGCAGTTCTTC
>NA|TRBV19|TRBJ2-7|NA
CASMPPGAYEQYF
TGTGCCAGTATGCCCCCGGGAGCTTACGAGCAGTACTTC
>NA|TRBV19|TRBJ2-1|NA
CASSPRIREKDNEQFF
TGTGCCAGTAGTCCACGGATCAGGGAAAAGGACAATGAGCAGTTCTTC
>TRBD2|TRBV18|TRBJ2-2|NA
CASSLLRGDTGELFF
TGTGCCAGCTCACTTCTGCGGGGGGACACCGGGGAGCTGTTTTTT
>NA|TRBV4-1|TRBJ1-6|NA
CASSQGTEPPLHF
TGCGCCAGCAGCCAAGGGACAGAACCACCCCTCCACTTT
>TRBD1|TRBV27|TRBJ2-1|NA
CASSFGTDIYNEQFF
TGTGCCAGCAGTTTCGGGACAGATATCTACAATGAGCAGTTCTTC
>TRBD1|TRBV6-1|TRBJ1-1|NA
CASRGQLNTEAFF
TGTGCCAGCAGGGGACAGCTGAACACTGAAGCTTTCTTT
>NA|TRBV5-4|TRBJ1-1|NA
CASSRPRFDEAFF
TGTGCCAGCAGCCGCCCTAGATTTGATGAAGCTTTCTTT
>TRBD2|TRBV10-3|TRBJ2-7|few
CAISESTRVSSGEREQYF
TGTGCCATCAGTGAGTCGACTCGCGTTTCTAGCGGGGAACGCGAGCAGTACTTC
>NA|TRBV27|TRBJ2-2|NA
CASSWGGQGADTGELFF
TGTGCCAGCAGTTGGGGGGGCCAGGGGGCCGACACCGGGGAGCTGTTTTTT
>NA|TRBV6-1|TRBJ2-1|NA
CASSEASLARNEQFF
TGTGCCAGCAGTGAAGCGTCCCTGGCTCGCAATGAGCAGTTCTTC
>TRBD1|TRBV6-4|TRBJ2-3|medium-sized
CASSAGTGETDTQYF
TGTGCCAGCAGTGCCGGGACAGGGGAAACAGATACGCAGTATTTT
>TRBD1|TRBV6-1|TRBJ1-2|NA
CASSEAGQGGAKGYTF
TGTGCCAGCAGTGAAGCAGGGCAGGGGGGCGCTAAGGGCTACACCTTC
>NA|TRBV5-6|TRBJ1-5|NA
CASSSYLQVYSNQPQHF
TGTGCCAGCAGCTCGTACTTACAGGTCTATAGCAATCAGCCCCAGCATTTT
>NA|TRBV18|TRBJ2-5|NA
CASSLTRQETQYF
TGTGCCAGCTCACTGACTAGACAAGAGACCCAGTACTTC
>NA|TRBV30|TRBJ1-2|once
CAWSVRSQTRTGYTF
TGTGCCTGGAGTGTACGTTCACAGACCAGAACAGGCTACACCTTC